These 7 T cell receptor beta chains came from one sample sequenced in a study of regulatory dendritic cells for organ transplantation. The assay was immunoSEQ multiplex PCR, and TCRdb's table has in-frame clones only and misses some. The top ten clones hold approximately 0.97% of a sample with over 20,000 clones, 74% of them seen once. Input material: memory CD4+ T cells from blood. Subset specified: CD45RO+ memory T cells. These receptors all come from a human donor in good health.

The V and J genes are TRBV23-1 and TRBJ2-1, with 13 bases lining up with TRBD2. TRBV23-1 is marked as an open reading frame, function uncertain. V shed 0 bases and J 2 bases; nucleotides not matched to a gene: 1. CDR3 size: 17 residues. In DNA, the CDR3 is TGCGCCAGCAGTCAATCGACTAGCGGGGGGCCCTACAATGAGCAGTTCTTC. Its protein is CASSQSTSGGPYNEQFF.

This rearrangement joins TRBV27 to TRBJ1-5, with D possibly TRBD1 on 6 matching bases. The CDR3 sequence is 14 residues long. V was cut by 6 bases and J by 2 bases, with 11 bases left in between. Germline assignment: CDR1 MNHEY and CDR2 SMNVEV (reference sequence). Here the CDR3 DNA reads TGTGCCAGCAGACAGGGAGCCGGCAATCAGCCCCAGCATTTT. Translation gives CASRQGAGNQPQHF.

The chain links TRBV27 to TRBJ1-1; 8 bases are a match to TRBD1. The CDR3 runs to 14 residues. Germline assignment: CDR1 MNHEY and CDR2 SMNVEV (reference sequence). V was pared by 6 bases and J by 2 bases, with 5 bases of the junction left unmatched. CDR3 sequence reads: CASRETGDNTEAFF. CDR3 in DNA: TGTGCCAGCAGGGAGACAGGGGATAACACTGAAGCTTTCTTT.

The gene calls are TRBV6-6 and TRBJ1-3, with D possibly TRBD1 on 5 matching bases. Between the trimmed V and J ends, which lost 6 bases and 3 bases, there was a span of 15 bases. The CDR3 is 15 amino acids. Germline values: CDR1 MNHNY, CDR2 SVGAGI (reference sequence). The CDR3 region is CASRVTGTGGNTIYF. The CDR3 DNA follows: TGTGCCAGCAGAGTCACAGGAACCGGTGGAAACACCATATATTTT.

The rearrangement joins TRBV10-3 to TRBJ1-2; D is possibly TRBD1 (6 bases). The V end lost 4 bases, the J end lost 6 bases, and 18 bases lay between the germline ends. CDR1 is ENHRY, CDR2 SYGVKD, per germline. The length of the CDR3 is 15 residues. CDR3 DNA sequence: TGTGCCATCAGTGCCCGGGCAGGGGCGTTGGATGGCTACACCTTC. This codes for CAISARAGALDGYTF.

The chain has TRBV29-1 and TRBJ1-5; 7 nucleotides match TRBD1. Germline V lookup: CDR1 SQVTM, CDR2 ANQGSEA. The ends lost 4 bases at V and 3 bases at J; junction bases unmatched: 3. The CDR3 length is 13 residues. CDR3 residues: CSVVGQPNQPQHF. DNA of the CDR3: TGCAGCGTTGTGGGACAGCCCAATCAGCCCCAGCATTTT. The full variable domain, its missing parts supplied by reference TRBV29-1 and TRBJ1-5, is SAVISQKPSRDICQRGTSLTIQCQVDSQVTMMFWYRQQPGQSLTLIATANQGSEATYESGFVIDKFPISRPNLTFSTLTVSNMSPEDSSIYLCSVVGQPNQPQHFGDGTRLSIL.

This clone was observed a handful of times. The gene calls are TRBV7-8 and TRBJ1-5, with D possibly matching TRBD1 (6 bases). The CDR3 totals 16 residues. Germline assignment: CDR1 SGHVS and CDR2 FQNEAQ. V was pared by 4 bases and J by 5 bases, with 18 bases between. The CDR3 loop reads CASSSPGGRADQPQHF. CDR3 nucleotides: TGTGCCAGCAGCTCCCCGGGGGGCAGGGCGGATCAGCCCCAGCATTTT. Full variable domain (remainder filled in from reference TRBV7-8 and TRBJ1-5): GAGVSQSPRYKVAKRGQDVALRCDPISGHVSLFWYQQALGQGPEFLTYFQNEAQLDKSGLPSDRFFAERPEGSVSTLKIQRTQQEDSAVYLCASSSPGGRADQPQHFGDGTRLSIL.